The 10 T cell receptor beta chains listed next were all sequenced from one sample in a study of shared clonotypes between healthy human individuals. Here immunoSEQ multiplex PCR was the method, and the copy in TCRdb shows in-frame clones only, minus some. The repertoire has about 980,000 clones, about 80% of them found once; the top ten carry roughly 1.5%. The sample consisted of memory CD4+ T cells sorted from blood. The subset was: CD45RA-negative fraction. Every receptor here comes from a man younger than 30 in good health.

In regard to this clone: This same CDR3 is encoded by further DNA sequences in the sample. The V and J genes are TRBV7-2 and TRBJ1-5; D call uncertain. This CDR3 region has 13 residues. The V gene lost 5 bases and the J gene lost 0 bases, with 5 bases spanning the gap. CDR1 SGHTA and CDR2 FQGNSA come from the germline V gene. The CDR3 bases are TGTGCCAGCAGCCTAAATAGCAATCAGCCCCAGCATTTT. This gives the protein CASSLNSNQPQHF.

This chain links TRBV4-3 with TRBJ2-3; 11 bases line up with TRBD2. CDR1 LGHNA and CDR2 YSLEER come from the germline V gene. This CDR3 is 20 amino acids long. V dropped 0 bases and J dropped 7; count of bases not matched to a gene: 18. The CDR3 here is CASSQDSVPLLAGDSHTQYF. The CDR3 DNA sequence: TGCGCCAGCAGCCAAGATTCCGTCCCTTTACTAGCGGGAGATTCTCATACGCAGTATTTT.

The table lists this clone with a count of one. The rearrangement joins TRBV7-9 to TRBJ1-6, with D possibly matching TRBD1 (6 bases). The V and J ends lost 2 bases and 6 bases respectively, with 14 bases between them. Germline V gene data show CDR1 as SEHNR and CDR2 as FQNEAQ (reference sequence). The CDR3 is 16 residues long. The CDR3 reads CASSLWAGQPNSPLHF. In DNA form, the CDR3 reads TGTGCCAGCAGCTTATGGGCTGGACAGCCTAATTCACCCCTCCACTTT.

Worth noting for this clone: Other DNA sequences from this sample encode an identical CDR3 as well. The CDR3 DNA reads TGTGCCAGCAGTTTAGGGACAGTAAGCTCCTACGAGCAGTACTTC. It translates to CASSLGTVSSYEQYF. The chain carries TRBV27 and TRBJ2-7, with TRBD1 identical over 7 bases. Per germline, CDR1 MNHEY and CDR2 SMNVEV (reference sequence). Trimming removed 2 bases from V and 0 bases from J; junction bases left unmatched: 4. The CDR3 is made up of 15 amino acids.

The DNA for the CDR3 is TGTGCCAGCAGTCTCCGGGTGGGTGGCAATCAGCCCCAGCATTTT. Protein product: CASSLRVGGNQPQHF. The chain recombines TRBV28 with TRBJ1-5; the D is unclear. This CDR3 contains 15 residues. Germline V gene data show CDR1 as MDHEN and CDR2 as SYDVKM. The V end lost 5 bases, the J end lost 2 bases, and 13 bases lay between the germline ends.

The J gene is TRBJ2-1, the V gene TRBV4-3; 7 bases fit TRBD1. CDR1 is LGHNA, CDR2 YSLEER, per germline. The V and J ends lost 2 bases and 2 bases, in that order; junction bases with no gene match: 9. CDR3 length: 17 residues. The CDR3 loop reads CASSQRPLGQAYNEQFF. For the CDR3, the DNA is TGCGCCAGCAGCCAACGGCCCCTAGGACAGGCCTACAATGAGCAGTTCTTC.

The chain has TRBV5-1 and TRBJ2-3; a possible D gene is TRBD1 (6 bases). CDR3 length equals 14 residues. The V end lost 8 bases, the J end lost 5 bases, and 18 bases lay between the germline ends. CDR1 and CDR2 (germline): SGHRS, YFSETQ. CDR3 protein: CASGGGRVGDTQYF. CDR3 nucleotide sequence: TGCGCCAGTGGGGGCGGCAGGGTTGGAGATACGCAGTATTTT.

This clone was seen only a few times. The CDR3 sequence: CASASGGRSTDTQYF. CDR3 sequence (DNA): TGTGCCAGCGCTAGCGGGGGGCGCTCCACAGATACGCAGTATTTT. The rearrangement joins TRBV28 to TRBJ2-3, with 11 bases fitting TRBD2. The CDR3 contains 15 residues. From germline, CDR1 is MDHEN and CDR2 SYDVKM. Unmatched junction bases numbered 6, after V lost 8 bases and J lost 2 bases.

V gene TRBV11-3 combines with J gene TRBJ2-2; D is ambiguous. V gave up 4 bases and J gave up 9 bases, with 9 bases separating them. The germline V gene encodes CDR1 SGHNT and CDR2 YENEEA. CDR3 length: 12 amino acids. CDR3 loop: CASSSDHRELFF. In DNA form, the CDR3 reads TGTGCCAGCAGCTCGGACCACCGGGAGCTGTTTTTT.

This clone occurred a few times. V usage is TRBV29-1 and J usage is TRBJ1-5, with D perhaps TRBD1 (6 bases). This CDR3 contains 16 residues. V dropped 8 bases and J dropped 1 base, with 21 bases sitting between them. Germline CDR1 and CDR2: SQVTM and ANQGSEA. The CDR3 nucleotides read TGCAGCCCTGTAACCCCCAGGGGCGAGAGCAATCAGCCCCAGCATTTT. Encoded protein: CSPVTPRGESNQPQHF.